This TCR beta chain was obtained from a study of blood T cells in healthy people across ages. Study-wide context: Template-switching capture recovered about one barcoded beta molecule per two T cells.

V was clipped by 0 bases and J by 8 bases, with 17 bases between them. The length of the CDR3 is 15 residues. Germline V gene lookup returns CDR1 DFQATT and CDR2 SNEGSKA (reference sequence). The count of this clonotype is one. Antigen unknown. Study findings and constraints: Higher diversity, along with more naive CD4+ cells, distinguished long-lived donors from aged donors. Per-million-T-cell TCR beta diversity fell roughly linearly with age.

For the second PCR, which ran for roughly 6 to 11 cycles, a sample-barcoded 5' primer and a J-beta primer mix were used. Any given sample supplied a minimum of 2.5 million CDR3-containing paired-end reads. Using its own MiXCR run on the 5' RACE reads, TCRdb lists one record per CDR3 protein. The top ten hold approximately 10% of the sample, which has under 2 million distinct CDR3 sequences, about 35% seen once. The receptor comes from a woman aged 25 to 39 in good health. The specimen sequenced was blood. The J gene is TRBJ2-4, the V gene TRBV20-1; weak D call: TRBD2 (5 bases). The CDR3 DNA follows: TGCAGTGCTAGAGATGATGGGAGAGGGCGGGACATTCAGTACTTC. This codes for CSARDDGRGRDIQYF.